Below are 17 T cell receptor beta chains sequenced from a single sample in a study of blood T cell repertoires in COVID-19. Some clones are missing from TCRdb's copy, which holds only in-frame ones; the method was immunoSEQ multiplex PCR. The sample shows 140,000 to 150,000 clones, around 83% of them seen only once. Sequenced input: peripheral blood. These receptor sequences come from a man in his fifties or sixties with active or convalescent COVID-19.

The chain recombines TRBV3-1 (or the pseudogene TRBV3-2) with TRBJ1-2; no clear D. V was shortened by 1 base and J by 4 bases, with 10 bases between the two germline ends. This CDR3 region has 14 residues. Germline assignment: CDR1 LGHDT and CDR2 YNNKEL (reference sequence). The CDR3 here is CASSQVEGSYGYTF. The CDR3 DNA is TGTGCCAGCAGCCAAGTCGAGGGTAGCTATGGCTACACCTTC.

This clone was counted a single time. For the CDR3, the DNA is TGTGCCAGCAGCGCAACAGGGGGCAACGGGGCCAACGTCCTGACTTTC. Translating gives CASSATGGNGANVLTF. This chain joins TRBV7-8 and TRBJ2-6, with TRBD1 matching over 9 bases. From germline, CDR1 is SGHVS and CDR2 FQNEAQ. The CDR3 sequence is 16 residues long. With 5 bases clipped from V and 4 bases from J, the junction kept 6 bases outside the gene matches.

J is TRBJ2-7 and V is TRBV4-3; the D gene is possibly TRBD2 (7 bases). The CDR3 loop spans 18 amino acids. The V gene's germline CDR1 is LGHNA and CDR2 YSLEER. V was pared by 4 bases and J by 2 bases, with 24 bases between. The CDR3 reads CASSPVQEGGGSTYEQYF. In DNA form, the CDR3 reads TGCGCCAGCAGCCCCGTCCAAGAGGGGGGGGGATCCACCTACGAGCAGTACTTC.

This clone was detected only once. V is TRBV7-9 and J is TRBJ1-1, with a possible D match to TRBD1 (5 bases). Deletions cut 0 bases from V and 3 bases from J, with 11 bases between. Germline CDR1 SEHNR, CDR2 FQNEAQ (reference sequence). CDR3 size: 15 residues. The CDR3 region is CASSLASREYTEAFF. The CDR3 nucleotides are TGTGCCAGCAGCTTAGCGTCCAGGGAATACACTGAAGCTTTCTTT.

This chain uses TRBV7-2 with TRBJ1-1; 9 bases match TRBD1. The V segment lost 3 bases and the J segment 4 bases; nucleotides outside the gene matches: 6. The germline V gene encodes CDR1 SGHTA and CDR2 FQGNSA. The CDR3 spans 15 residues. CDR3 region: CASSFKTGGSTEAFF. The CDR3 DNA reads as TGTGCCAGCAGCTTCAAGACAGGGGGTAGCACTGAAGCTTTCTTT.

A few counts support this clone. V usage is TRBV7-6 and J usage is TRBJ2-5, with 7 bases lining up with TRBD2. In germline, CDR1 is SGHVS, CDR2 FNYEAQ. V lost 5 bases, J lost 9 bases, and 15 bases stayed unmatched. This CDR3 has 15 residues. CDR3: CASSPASGSVRAQYF. The CDR3 nucleotides are TGTGCCAGCAGCCCCGCTAGCGGTTCTGTTCGGGCCCAGTACTTC.

CDR3 sequence: CASSPWTENTGELFF. In DNA, the CDR3 is TGTGCCAGCAGCCCCTGGACAGAGAACACCGGGGAGCTGTTTTTT. The gene calls are TRBV7-6 and TRBJ2-2; possibly TRBD1 for D (6 bases). Germline CDR1 and CDR2: SGHVS and FNYEAQ. CDR3 length: 15 amino acids. V was pared by 5 bases and J by 1 base, with 11 bases between.

CDR3 region: CASTPDRGSETQYF. CDR3 in DNA: TGTGCCAGCACGCCGGACAGGGGGAGCGAGACCCAGTACTTC. The V gene is TRBV2, the J gene TRBJ2-5, with TRBD1 identical over 10 bases. V trimming: 7 bases; J trimming: 5 bases; junction bases outside the gene matches: 7. The CDR3 spans 14 residues. In germline, CDR1 is SNHLY, CDR2 FYNNEI.

This chain uses TRBV7-2 with TRBJ2-3; D is possibly TRBD2 (6 bases). The CDR3 spans 14 residues. CDR1 is SGHTA, CDR2 FQGNSA, per germline. V lost 3 bases, J lost 4 bases, and 11 bases lay in between. The DNA of the CDR3 is TGTGCCAGCAGCTTCAAGCGGGTCTCAGATACGCAGTATTTT. It specifies CASSFKRVSDTQYF.

The chain joins TRBV9 to TRBJ2-2, with D perhaps TRBD2 (5 bases). This CDR3 has 13 residues. V was cut by 7 bases and J by 0 bases, with 7 bases left in between. Per the germline V gene, CDR1 is SGDLS and CDR2 is YYNGEE. CDR3 amino acids: CASVDSNTGELFF. The CDR3 DNA sequence: TGTGCCAGCGTGGACTCGAACACCGGGGAGCTGTTTTTT.

Only a few counts were recorded for this clone. J is TRBJ1-1 and V is TRBV18; D possibly corresponds to TRBD1 (6 bases). V was pared by 5 bases and J by 0 bases, with 13 bases between. The germline gives CDR1 KGHSH, CDR2 LQKENI. This CDR3 is built from 15 residues. This CDR3 reads CASSTRTAMNTEAFF. The CDR3 DNA reads as TGTGCCAGCTCAACAAGGACAGCCATGAACACTGAAGCTTTCTTT. The complete variable domain, with remaining parts taken from reference TRBV18 and TRBJ1-1, reads NAGVMQNPRHLVRRRGQEARLRCSPMKGHSHVYWYRQLPEEGLKFMVYLQKENIIDESGMPKERFSAEFPKEGPSILRIQQVVRGDSAAYFCASSTRTAMNTEAFFGQGTRLTVV.

This clone was seen a handful of times. V and J are TRBV12-3 or TRBV12-4 and TRBJ2-3, with 10 bases fitting TRBD2. This CDR3 comprises 12 residues. With V trimmed by 7 bases and J by 9 bases, 4 bases remained unmatched. The CDR3 coding sequence is TGTGCCAGCACCGGGGGACTAGCGACGCAGTATTTT. Translated: CASTGGLATQYF.

The chain combines TRBV27 with TRBJ2-5, with D maybe TRBD2 (6 bases). This CDR3 comprises 12 residues. Germline CDR1 reads MNHEY; CDR2 reads SMNVEV (reference sequence). V lost 3 bases to trimming and J lost 5 bases, with 7 bases between them. CDR3: CASSFGGETQYF. The CDR3 coding sequence is TGTGCCAGCAGTTTTGGGGGGGAGACCCAGTACTTC.

This chain connects TRBV12-5 to TRBJ1-3; 9 bases map to TRBD1. The V gene end was trimmed by 4 bases and the J gene end by 6 bases; junction bases not matched to a gene: 10. The CDR3 is 16 amino acids. Germline V lookup: CDR1 LGHNT, CDR2 FRNRAP. As DNA, the CDR3 is TGTGCTAGTGGTTGGGGACAGGGAGTCTTCGAAAACACCATATATTTT. Its translation is CASGWGQGVFENTIYF.

This chain links TRBV18 with TRBJ1-2; D unclear. The V gene lost 5 bases and the J gene lost 4 bases, with 11 bases spanning the gap. Per the germline V gene, CDR1 is KGHSH and CDR2 is LQKENI. The CDR3 loop spans 13 amino acids. CDR3 sequence reads: CASSASTAYGYTF. The CDR3 nucleotides read TGTGCCAGCTCAGCATCCACAGCCTATGGCTACACCTTC.

The chain employs TRBV6-1 and TRBJ1-3; possibly TRBD1 for D (5 bases). The CDR3 totals 16 residues. Trimming shortened V by 2 bases and J by 1 base, and 12 bases separated the two germline ends. Per the germline V gene, CDR1 is MNHNS and CDR2 is SASEGT. DNA for the CDR3: TGTGCCAGCAGTGAATTCTCAGGGAGGTCTGGAAACACCATATATTTT. Translation gives CASSEFSGRSGNTIYF.

This rearrangement joins TRBV7-2 to TRBJ2-5; D perhaps matches TRBD2 (6 bases). V was clipped by 4 bases and J by 5 bases, with 8 bases between them. CDR1 is SGHTA and CDR2 is FQGNSA in the germline V gene. CDR3 length: 12 residues. The CDR3 DNA is TGTGCCAGCAGCTGGCGGGGCGAGACCCAGTACTTC. It is translated as CASSWRGETQYF.